This TCR beta chain was sequenced in a study of blood T cells in healthy people across ages. V lost 7 bases, J lost 4 bases, and 11 bases lay in between. The CDR3 has 12 residues. CDR1 and CDR2 from the germline V gene are SQVTM and ANQGSEA. A J-beta primer mix and a sample-barcoded 5' primer were used in a second PCR of about 7 to 12 cycles. TCRdb called the 5' RACE reads again in MiXCR, with one record for every CDR3 protein. Here the sample spans 1.8 million or so distinct CDR3 sequences, about 39% being singletons. The V call is TRBV29-1, the J call TRBJ2-1, with unresolved D. Material: blood. This receptor was obtained from a human donor in good health. CDR3 sequence reads: CSGRMAYNEQFF. The CDR3 DNA reads TGCAGCGGACGAATGGCATACAATGAGCAGTTCTTC.